Below are 5 T cell receptor beta chains sequenced from a single sample in a study of CD8 T cells in ankylosing spondylitis. TCRdb recomputed calls from the 5' RACE reads with MiXCR, one row per CDR3 protein. Counted here are some 95,000 distinct CDR3 sequences, just under 9% occurring once; the ten biggest clones make up just over 5%. The sequenced sample consisted of blood, either unsorted or a sorted T cell fraction (not recorded which). These receptors were collected from a male donor with ankylosing spondylitis or in good health (not recorded which).

This clonotype was found many times. The chain combines TRBV2 with TRBJ2-3; maybe TRBD1 (5 bases). This CDR3 contains 14 residues. In germline, CDR1 is SNHLY, CDR2 FYNNEI. V gave up 3 bases and J gave up 1 base, with 8 bases separating them. Here the CDR3 DNA reads TGTGCCAGCAGTGACCCCAGGGGCACAGATACGCAGTATTTT. This codes for CASSDPRGTDTQYF. Together with reference TRBV2 and TRBJ2-3, the CDR3 gives the full variable domain: EPEVTQTPSHQVTQMGQEVILRCVPISNHLYFYWYRQILGQKVEFLVSFYNNEISEKSEIFDDQFSVERPDGSNFTLKIRSTKLEDSAMYFCASSDPRGTDTQYFGPGTRLTVL.

The V call is TRBV27, the J call TRBJ2-7; the match to TRBD1 covers 9 bases. The ends lost 3 bases at V and 3 bases at J; junction bases unmatched: 9. CDR3 length: 16 amino acids. From germline, CDR1 is MNHEY and CDR2 SMNVEV (reference sequence). CDR3 residues: CASSLDPGQGFYEQYF. The CDR3 DNA follows: TGTGCCAGCAGTTTGGACCCGGGACAGGGATTCTACGAGCAGTACTTC.

This clonotype has a count of ten or more. In DNA, the CDR3 is TGCGCCAGCAGCCCTGGTGGGGGGCAAATATCCTACAATGAGCAGTTCTTC. Translated: CASSPGGGQISYNEQFF. J is TRBJ2-1 and V is TRBV5-1, with D possibly being TRBD1 or TRBD2 (6 bases each). Germline V gene data show CDR1 as SGHRS and CDR2 as YFSETQ. The CDR3 spans 17 residues. Trimming shortened V by 4 bases and J by 1 base, and 18 bases separated the two germline ends.

This clonotype was picked up many times. V gene TRBV5-1 combines with J gene TRBJ2-3; 10 nucleotides match TRBD2. Germline lookup yields CDR1 SGHRS and CDR2 YFSETQ. The CDR3 length is 17 residues. Trimming cost V 4 bases and J 0 bases; bases outside gene matches: 8. CDR3 nucleotide sequence: TGCGCCAGCAGCCTGAAACTAGCGGGGCCAAGCACAGATACGCAGTATTTT. Its protein product is CASSLKLAGPSTDTQYF. Full variable domain (missing parts from reference TRBV5-1 and TRBJ2-3): KAGVTQTPRYLIKTRGQQVTLSCSPISGHRSVSWYQQTPGQGLQFLFEYFSETQRNKGNFPGRFSGRQFSNSRSEMNVSTLELGDSALYLCASSLKLAGPSTDTQYFGPGTRLTVL.

This clonotype appeared a few times. J is TRBJ2-5 and V is TRBV27; a weak D match, TRBD2 (6 bases). CDR3 length: 18 amino acids. The germline V gene has CDR1 MNHEY and CDR2 SMNVEV (reference sequence). V was shortened by 5 bases and J by 4 bases, with 26 bases between the two germline ends. CDR3 residues: CASSARGLVTDPRETQYF. The CDR3 DNA sequence: TGTGCCAGCAGTGCCCGGGGGTTGGTTACAGACCCAAGAGAGACCCAGTACTTC.